This passage covers 18 T cell receptor beta chains from one sample sequenced in a study of cytomegalovirus exposure and HLA in healthy donors (dated by TCRdb to about 2017). The library was made by the immunoSEQ multiplex PCR assay. For the multiplex PCR, a mixture combining 60 forward primers for TCR Vbeta segments and 13 reverse primers for TCR Jbeta segments was used. Drawn from immuneACCESS, this table holds only the in-frame rearrangements with V and J called that TCRdb kept. Clones are partly lost; checked studies trace under half to an unresolved V gene and leave the rest unexplained. A total of roughly 80,000 clones appear in this sample, over 70% of them only once. The ten largest clones add up to around 3% of the sample. Sequencing input: PBMCs. The receptors originated from a man aged 45-65 years in good health and CMV-seropositive.

This sequence joins TRBV10-3 and TRBJ2-7; 16 bases fit TRBD2. J gave up 9 bases and V 6 bases, and 2 bases lay outside the gene matches. CDR1 and CDR2 from the germline V gene are ENHRY and SYGVKD. This CDR3 has 13 amino acids. The CDR3 spells CAIRGLAGGVQYF. CDR3 sequence (DNA): TGTGCCATCAGGGGACTAGCGGGAGGGGTGCAGTACTTC.

The chain couples TRBV9 to TRBJ2-5; 9 bases align to TRBD2. Per germline, CDR1 SGDLS and CDR2 YYNGEE. V was clipped by 4 bases and J by 2 bases; unmatched bases: 6. This CDR3 region has 15 residues. Written as DNA, the CDR3 is TGTGCCAGCAGCATTGCGGGAGGGCGGCAAGAGACCCAGTACTTC. Translation: CASSIAGGRQETQYF.

J is TRBJ2-3 and V is TRBV7-6; possible D gene TRBD1, 5 bases. V was trimmed by 5 bases and J by 0 bases, leaving 21 bases between them. The length of the CDR3 is 18 residues. Germline CDR1 and CDR2: SGHVS and FNYEAQ. The CDR3 bases are TGTGCCAGCAGCCAAAGCCGGACGACAGTTGCTAGCACAGATACGCAGTATTTT. Translated, it gives CASSQSRTTVASTDTQYF.

The rearrangement uses TRBV7-9 and TRBJ2-5; the match to TRBD2 covers 8 bases. This CDR3 region has 13 residues. V shed 5 bases and J 7 bases; nucleotides not matched to a gene: 6. Germline assignment: CDR1 SEHNR and CDR2 FQNEAQ (reference sequence). The CDR3 here is CASSPTAGGTQYF. The DNA for the CDR3 is TGTGCCAGCAGCCCGACGGCGGGGGGGACCCAGTACTTC. Together with reference TRBV7-9 and TRBJ2-5, the CDR3 gives the full variable domain: DTGVSQNPRHKITKRGQNVTFRCDPISEHNRLYWYRQTLGQGPEFLTYFQNEAQLEKSRLLSDRFSAERPKGSFSTLEIQRTEQGDSAMYLCASSPTAGGTQYFGPGTRLLVL.

The chain joins TRBV18 to TRBJ1-2; 8 positions match TRBD1. The junction had 11 bases not matched to a gene; V was cut back by 5 bases and J by 6 bases. Germline assignment: CDR1 KGHSH and CDR2 LQKENI. CDR3 size: 15 residues. In nucleotides, the CDR3 is TGTGCCAGCTCATCTTATGGACAGGGAATAGATGGCTACACCTTC. Its protein is CASSSYGQGIDGYTF.

This chain uses TRBV6-1 with TRBJ1-5, with D hard to call. V was pared by 0 bases and J by 8 bases, with 8 bases between. The CDR3 is 13 amino acids. Germline lookup yields CDR1 MNHNS and CDR2 SASEGT. In nucleotides, the CDR3 is TGTGCCAGCAGTGAAGCCCGGCGGGAGCCCCAGCATTTT. This sequence encodes CASSEARREPQHF.

This clone appeared a single time. This specimen includes other DNA sequences encoding the same CDR3. This rearrangement joins TRBV19 to TRBJ2-7, with TRBD1 identical over 9 bases. CDR1 and CDR2 (germline): LNHDA, SQIVND (reference sequence). Trimming cost V 3 bases and J 4 bases; bases outside gene matches: 7. This CDR3 comprises 15 residues. CDR3 region: CASSIPGQGMYEQYF. DNA of the CDR3: TGTGCCAGTAGTATCCCCGGACAGGGGATGTACGAGCAGTACTTC.

The chain joins TRBV11-2 to TRBJ1-3; TRBD1 agrees at 7 bases. The CDR3 runs 17 residues. With V trimmed by 1 base and J by 0 bases, 6 bases remained unmatched. The germline CDR1 and CDR2 sequences are SGHAT and FQNNGV. CDR3 sequence: CASSLVQGSFSGNTIYF. The CDR3 nucleotides read TGTGCCAGCAGCTTAGTACAGGGGTCCTTCTCTGGAAACACCATATATTTT.

This clone was observed a handful of times. This chain joins TRBV6-5 and TRBJ1-2; 7 positions agree with TRBD1. The CDR3 contains 15 residues. Trimming at V came to 2 bases and at J to 5 bases, leaving 8 bases not matched to a gene. CDR1 and CDR2 (germline): MNHEY, SVGAGI. CDR3 in amino acids: CASSYPTGQGYGYTF. Here the CDR3 DNA reads TGTGCCAGCAGTTACCCGACAGGGCAGGGGTATGGCTACACCTTC.

The chain couples TRBV19 to TRBJ1-1, with D possibly matching TRBD1 (5 bases). The germline CDR1 and CDR2 sequences are LNHDA and SQIVND (reference sequence). Between the trimmed V and J ends, which lost 7 bases and 4 bases, there was a span of 13 bases. The CDR3 consists of 13 residues. For the CDR3, the DNA is TGTGCCAGTACCCCAGGGATCTCCACTGAAGCTTTCTTT. It translates to CASTPGISTEAFF.

The CDR3 DNA reads TGTGCCAGCAGCTTAAGATTCGATAGGGACAGGGCCTACAATGAGCAGTTCTTC. Translating gives CASSLRFDRDRAYNEQFF. The V call is TRBV11-2, the J call TRBJ2-1, with TRBD1 matching over 9 bases. This CDR3 is 18 amino acids long. Germline V gives CDR1 SGHAT, CDR2 FQNNGV. The J segment lost 2 bases and the V segment lost 2 bases, leaving 10 bases of the junction unmatched.

Concerning this clone: The junction shows a germline mismatch at one end, possibly a read error. The rearrangement joins TRBV5-8 to TRBJ2-6; D is possibly TRBD1 (5 bases). CDR1 SGHTS and CDR2 YDEGEE come from the germline V gene. This CDR3 comprises 19 residues. CDR3 DNA sequence: TGTGCCAGCAGCTTGGCCTTAAGTCCTAGGGCCTCTGGGGCCAACGGCCTGACTTTC. It yields the protein CASSLALSPRASGANGLTF.

V usage is TRBV5-1 and J usage is TRBJ2-7; D may be TRBD1 (5 bases). V was clipped by 5 bases and J by 3 bases, with 12 bases between them. The CDR3 consists of 13 residues. Per the germline V gene, CDR1 is SGHRS and CDR2 is YFSETQ. This chain's CDR3 is CASSLTQGYEQYF. CDR3 in DNA: TGCGCCAGCAGTTTAACTCAGGGCTACGAGCAGTACTTC.

The rearrangement uses TRBV7-8 and TRBJ2-5; TRBD2 matches at 13 bases. J lost 6 bases, V lost 1 base, and 17 bases had no gene match. The CDR3 spans 20 residues. The germline CDR1 and CDR2 sequences are SGHVS and FQNEAQ. This chain's CDR3 is CASSLGRGLAGLGAPKTQYF. DNA for the CDR3: TGTGCCAGCAGCTTAGGACGGGGACTAGCGGGATTAGGCGCCCCAAAGACCCAGTACTTC.

The V call is TRBV15, the J call TRBJ1-4; no firm D call. V lost 3 bases and J lost 0, with 8 bases in between. The CDR3 is 15 residues long. Per germline, CDR1 LNHNV and CDR2 YYDKDF (reference sequence). The CDR3 DNA follows: TGTGCCACCAGCAGCCAAATAGCAACTAATGAAAAACTGTTTTTT. Residues: CATSSQIATNEKLFF. The complete variable domain, with remaining parts taken from reference TRBV15 and TRBJ1-4, reads DAMVIQNPRYQVTQFGKPVTLSCSQTLNHNVMYWYQQKSSQAPKLLFHYYDKDFNNEADTPDNFQSRRPNTSFCFLDIRSPGLGDTAMYLCATSSQIATNEKLFFGSGTQLSVL.

CDR3 residues: CASSTNNTGELFF. CDR3 nucleotides: TGTGCCAGCAGCACCAATAACACCGGGGAGCTGTTTTTT. The chain carries TRBV21-1 and TRBJ2-2; the table calls TRBD1, which could not be checked here. TRBV21-1 is assigned pseudogene status. The CDR3 has 13 amino acids.

The CDR3 DNA follows: TGTGCCTGGAGTGTGCGTAGATGGGAGACCCAGTACTTC. Amino acid sequence: CAWSVRRWETQYF. This rearrangement joins TRBV30 to TRBJ2-5; D not resolved. This CDR3 comprises 13 residues. Trimming took 0 bases from V and 5 from J, leaving 10 bases between them. Germline CDR1 GTSNPN, CDR2 SVGIG (reference sequence).

The V call is TRBV25-1, the J call TRBJ2-7; 9 positions match TRBD1. Germline V CDR1 and CDR2: MGHDK, SYGVNS. The CDR3 is 15 amino acids. After removal of 2 bases from V and 6 bases from J, the junction contained 8 bases not matched to a gene. The CDR3 sequence is CASSETLTGGGEQYF. CDR3 DNA sequence: TGTGCCAGCAGTGAAACCCTGACAGGGGGTGGCGAGCAGTACTTC.